These 15 T cell receptor beta chains were all obtained from the same sample, sequenced in a study of blood T cell repertoires in COVID-19. Sequenced by immunoSEQ multiplex PCR; TCRdb stores in-frame clones only, minus some. The data show roughly 260,000 clones, about 88% seen once. Sequenced material: peripheral blood. These receptors were collected from a man in his sixties who had recovered from COVID-19.

This clone was seen only once. The chain carries TRBV27 and TRBJ2-7, with D possibly TRBD1 on 6 matching bases. The length of the CDR3 is 16 residues. V shed 5 bases and J shed 0 bases, with 17 bases lying between them. Germline V lookup: CDR1 MNHEY, CDR2 SMNVEV (reference sequence). CDR3 sequence: CASSLLQGRSSYEQYF. The CDR3 DNA is TGTGCCAGCAGTCTGTTACAGGGCCGAAGCTCCTACGAGCAGTACTTC.

The chain carries TRBV27 and TRBJ1-1; D possibly corresponds to TRBD1 (5 bases). The CDR3 has 14 residues. The germline V gene has CDR1 MNHEY and CDR2 SMNVEV (reference sequence). Trimming shortened V by 0 bases and J by 0 bases, and 5 bases separated the two germline ends. CDR3 sequence reads: CASSLSGLNTEAFF. In DNA, the CDR3 is TGTGCCAGCAGTTTATCGGGGCTGAACACTGAAGCTTTCTTT.

J is TRBJ1-5 and V is TRBV27; D is possibly TRBD1 (5 bases). CDR3 length: 16 residues. The V end was cut by 6 bases, the J end by 4 bases, with 19 bases between. CDR1 is MNHEY, CDR2 SMNVEV, per germline (reference sequence). This CDR3 is CASSLLGGISNQPQHF. The CDR3 DNA reads TGTGCCAGCAGCCTTTTGGGGGGGATCAGTAATCAGCCCCAGCATTTT.

The V gene is TRBV16, the J gene TRBJ1-5; 9 bases map to TRBD1. Germline-derived CDR1 and CDR2 are KGHSY and FQNENV. This CDR3 has 15 amino acids. V was pared by 3 bases and J by 7 bases, with 7 bases of the junction left unmatched. CDR3 sequence: CASSQVQGAGQPQHF. CDR3 bases: TGTGCCAGCAGCCAGGTACAGGGGGCAGGACAGCCCCAGCATTTT.

This sequence joins TRBV2 and TRBJ1-5, with 7 bases aligning to TRBD1. Germline V CDR1 and CDR2: SNHLY, FYNNEI. The CDR3 runs to 15 residues. V was pared by 4 bases and J by 3 bases, with 6 bases of the junction left unmatched. CDR3 residues: CASSARTGYNQPQHF. The CDR3 bases are TGTGCCAGCAGTGCCCGGACAGGTTACAATCAGCCCCAGCATTTT. The complete variable domain, with remaining parts taken from reference TRBV2 and TRBJ1-5, reads EPEVTQTPSHQVTQMGQEVILRCVPISNHLYFYWYRQILGQKVEFLVSFYNNEISEKSEIFDDQFSVERPDGSNFTLKIRSTKLEDSAMYFCASSARTGYNQPQHFGDGTRLSIL.

J is TRBJ2-2 and V is TRBV6-5; tentative D call: TRBD2 (6 bases). Trimming left V 8 bases short and J 6 bases short, with 10 bases between. The CDR3 length is 12 residues. Germline V gene lookup returns CDR1 MNHEY and CDR2 SVGAGI. Here the CDR3 DNA reads TGTGCCAGCTTATCTAGCGCCGGGGAGCTGTTTTTT. Translation gives CASLSSAGELFF.

J is TRBJ2-5 and V is TRBV2; possibly TRBD1 for D (5 bases). With 1 base removed from V and 6 bases from J, the gap between germline ends came to 9 bases. CDR1 SNHLY and CDR2 FYNNEI come from the germline V gene. The CDR3 runs to 13 residues. The CDR3 loop is CASSEGGGKTQYF. DNA of the CDR3: TGTGCCAGCAGTGAAGGGGGCGGAAAGACCCAGTACTTC.

The chain recombines TRBV7-9 with TRBJ2-2; D is possibly TRBD1 (6 bases). V lost 4 bases to trimming and J lost 6 bases, with 9 bases between them. In germline, CDR1 is SEHNR, CDR2 FQNEAQ (reference sequence). The CDR3 spans 13 residues. CDR3 amino acids: CASSSGEAGELFF. As DNA, the CDR3 is TGTGCCAGCAGCTCAGGGGAAGCCGGGGAGCTGTTTTTT.

The chain recombines TRBV11-2 with TRBJ2-7, with 9 bases that match TRBD2. The junction had 6 bases not matched to a gene; V was cut back by 4 bases and J by 2 bases. This CDR3 contains 15 residues. Germline lookup yields CDR1 SGHAT and CDR2 FQNNGV. The CDR3 is CASSSGAGGPYEQYF. The CDR3 coding sequence is TGTGCCAGCAGCTCGGGCGCGGGAGGGCCCTACGAGCAGTACTTC.

The chain links TRBV18 to TRBJ1-4; 7 bases are a match to TRBD1. V trimming: 0 bases; J trimming: 7 bases; junction bases outside the gene matches: 8. Germline V lookup: CDR1 KGHSH, CDR2 LQKENI. The CDR3 runs to 16 residues. The CDR3 reads CASSPPNDRDFEKLFF. The CDR3 nucleotides are TGTGCCAGCTCACCACCTAATGACAGGGACTTTGAAAAACTGTTTTTT.

V usage is TRBV9 and J usage is TRBJ2-3; 8 bases align to TRBD2. This CDR3 comprises 16 residues. Germline lookup yields CDR1 SGDLS and CDR2 YYNGEE. V shed 4 bases and J 3 bases; nucleotides not matched to a gene: 10. As DNA, the CDR3 is TGTGCCAGCAGCACCTCCGCGGGGGGAAGGACAGATACGCAGTATTTT. It yields the protein CASSTSAGGRTDTQYF.

J is TRBJ1-4 and V is TRBV15; 7 nucleotides line up with TRBD1. With V trimmed by 5 bases and J by 7 bases, 10 bases remained unmatched. Germline loops: CDR1 LNHNV, CDR2 YYDKDF (reference sequence). The CDR3 is 15 amino acids. CDR3 region: CATSGFRGAGEKLFF. The CDR3 DNA sequence: TGTGCCACCAGCGGCTTCAGGGGGGCAGGTGAAAAACTGTTTTTT.

The chain combines TRBV19 with TRBJ2-2; 8 positions agree with TRBD1. Germline loops: CDR1 LNHDA, CDR2 SQIVND (reference sequence). This CDR3 contains 15 residues. Trimming took 6 bases from V and 5 from J; bases not matched to a gene: 8. The CDR3 nucleotides read TGTGCCAGTAGGGGGCCAGGGGGCTGGACCGGGGAGCTGTTTTTT. This sequence encodes CASRGPGGWTGELFF.

This clone was seen only once. The rearrangement joins TRBV6-4 to TRBJ1-1; D not resolved. Germline CDR1 MRHNA, CDR2 SNTAGT. Deletions cut 6 bases from V and 4 bases from J, with 15 bases between. This CDR3 has 14 amino acids. CDR3 nucleotide sequence: TGTGCCAGCAGCAGTGGGCAGGTCGGCACTGAAGCTTTCTTT. This translates into CASSSGQVGTEAFF.

The gene calls are TRBV9 and TRBJ1-3; 8 positions agree with TRBD1. The germline CDR1 and CDR2 sequences are SGDLS and YYNGEE. The trim removed 1 base at V and 4 bases at J, leaving 4 bases unmatched. This CDR3 spans 15 amino acids. The CDR3 coding sequence is TGTGCCAGCAGCGTACGACAGGGGAACGGAAACACCATATATTTT. Its translation is CASSVRQGNGNTIYF. Based on the CDR3 plus reference TRBV9 and TRBJ1-3, the full variable domain is DSGVTQTPKHLITATGQRVTLRCSPRSGDLSVYWYQQSLDQGLQFLIQYYNGEERAKGNILERFSAQQFPDLHSELNLSSLELGDSALYFCASSVRQGNGNTIYFGEGSWLTVV.